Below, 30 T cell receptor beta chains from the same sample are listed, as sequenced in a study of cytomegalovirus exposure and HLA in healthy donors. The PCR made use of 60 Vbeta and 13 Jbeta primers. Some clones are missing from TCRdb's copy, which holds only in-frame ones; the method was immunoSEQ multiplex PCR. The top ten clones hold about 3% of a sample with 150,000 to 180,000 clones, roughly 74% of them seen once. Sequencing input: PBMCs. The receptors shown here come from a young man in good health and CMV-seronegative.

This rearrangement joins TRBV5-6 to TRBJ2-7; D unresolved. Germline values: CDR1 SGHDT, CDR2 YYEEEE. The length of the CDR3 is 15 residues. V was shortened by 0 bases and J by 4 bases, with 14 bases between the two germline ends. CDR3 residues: CASSLVPNSRYEQYF. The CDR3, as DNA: TGTGCCAGCAGCTTGGTACCTAATTCGAGGTACGAGCAGTACTTC.

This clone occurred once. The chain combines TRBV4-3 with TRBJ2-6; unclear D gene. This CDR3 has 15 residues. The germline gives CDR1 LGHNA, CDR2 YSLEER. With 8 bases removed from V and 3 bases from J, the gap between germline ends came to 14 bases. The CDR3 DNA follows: TGCGCCAGCTCACCCGTAGTAGATGGGGCCAACGTCCTGACTTTC. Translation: CASSPVVDGANVLTF.

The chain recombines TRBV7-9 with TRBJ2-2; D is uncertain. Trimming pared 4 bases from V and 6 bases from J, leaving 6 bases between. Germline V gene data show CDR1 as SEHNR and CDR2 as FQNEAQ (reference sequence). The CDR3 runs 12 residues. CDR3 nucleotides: TGTGCCAGCAGCTCGTCCCCCGGGGAGCTGTTTTTT. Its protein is CASSSSPGELFF.

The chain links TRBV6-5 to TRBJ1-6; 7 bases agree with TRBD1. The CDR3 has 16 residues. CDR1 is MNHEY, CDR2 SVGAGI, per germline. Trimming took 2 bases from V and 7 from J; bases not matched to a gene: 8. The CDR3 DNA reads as TGTGCCAGCAGTTACAGTCGAGGGGGCGAGAATTCACCCCTCCACTTT. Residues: CASSYSRGGENSPLHF.

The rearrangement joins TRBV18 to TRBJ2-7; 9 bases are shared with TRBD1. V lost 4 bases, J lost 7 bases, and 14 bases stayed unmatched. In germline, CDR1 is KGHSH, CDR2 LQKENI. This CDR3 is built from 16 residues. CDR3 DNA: TGTGCCAGCTCACTGAACGCGGGACAGGGTATGGGGGAGCAGTACGTC. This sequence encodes CASSLNAGQGMGEQYV.

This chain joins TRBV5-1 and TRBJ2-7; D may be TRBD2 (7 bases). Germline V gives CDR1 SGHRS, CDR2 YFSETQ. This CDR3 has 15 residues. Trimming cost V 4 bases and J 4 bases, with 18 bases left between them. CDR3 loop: CASSLGGGGGYEQYV. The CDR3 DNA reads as TGCGCCAGCAGCCTCGGTGGGGGAGGGGGGTACGAGCAGTACGTC.

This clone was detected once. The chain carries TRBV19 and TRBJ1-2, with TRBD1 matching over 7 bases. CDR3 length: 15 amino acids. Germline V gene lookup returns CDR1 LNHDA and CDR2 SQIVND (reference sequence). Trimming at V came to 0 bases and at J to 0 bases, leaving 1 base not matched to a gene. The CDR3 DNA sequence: TGTGCCAGTAGTATAGAAGGGACAGCTAACTATGGCTACACCTTC. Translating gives CASSIEGTANYGYTF.

The CDR3 is CASSSRAGVGYEQYF. In DNA, the CDR3 is TGTGCCAGCTCTTCCCGGGCAGGGGTGGGTTACGAGCAGTACTTC. The genes are TRBV5-6 and TRBJ2-7, with D maybe TRBD1 (6 bases). Looked up from germline, CDR1 is SGHDT and CDR2 is YYEEEE. The CDR3 length is 15 residues. The V end lost 7 bases, the J end lost 4 bases, and 21 bases lay between the germline ends.

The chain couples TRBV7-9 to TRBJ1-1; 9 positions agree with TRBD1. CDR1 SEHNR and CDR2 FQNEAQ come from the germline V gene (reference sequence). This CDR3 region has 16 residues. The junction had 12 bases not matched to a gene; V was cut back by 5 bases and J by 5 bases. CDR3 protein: CASSVNPGQGSTEAFF. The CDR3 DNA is TGTGCCAGCAGCGTGAACCCGGGACAGGGCTCAACTGAAGCTTTCTTT.

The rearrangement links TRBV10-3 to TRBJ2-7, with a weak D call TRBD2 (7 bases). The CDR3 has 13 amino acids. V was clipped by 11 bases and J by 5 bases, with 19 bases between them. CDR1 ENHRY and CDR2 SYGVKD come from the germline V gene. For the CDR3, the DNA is TGTGCCGGCAGAGAGGGGGGGAGTGACGAGCAGTACTTC. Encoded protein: CAGREGGSDEQYF.

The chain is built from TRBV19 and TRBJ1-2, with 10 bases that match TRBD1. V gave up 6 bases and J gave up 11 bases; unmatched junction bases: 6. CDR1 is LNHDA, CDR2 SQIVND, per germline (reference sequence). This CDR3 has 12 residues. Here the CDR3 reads CASRRDRGLYTF. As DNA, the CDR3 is TGTGCCAGTAGGCGGGACAGGGGTTTGTACACCTTC.

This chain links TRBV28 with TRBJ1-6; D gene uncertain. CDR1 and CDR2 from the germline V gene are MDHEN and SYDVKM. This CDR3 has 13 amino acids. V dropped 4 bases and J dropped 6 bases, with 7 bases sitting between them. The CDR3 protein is CASSSQLNSPLHF. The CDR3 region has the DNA TGTGCCAGCAGTTCCCAACTTAATTCACCCCTCCACTTT.

CDR3 region: CASRQDSYEQYF. CDR3 bases: TGTGCCAGTAGACAGGACTCCTACGAGCAGTACTTC. J is TRBJ2-7 and V is TRBV25-1; TRBD1 is a possible D gene (6 bases). This CDR3 contains 12 residues. Trimming took off 9 bases at V and 0 bases at J, with 9 bases between the two ends. Germline CDR1 and CDR2: MGHDK and SYGVNS.

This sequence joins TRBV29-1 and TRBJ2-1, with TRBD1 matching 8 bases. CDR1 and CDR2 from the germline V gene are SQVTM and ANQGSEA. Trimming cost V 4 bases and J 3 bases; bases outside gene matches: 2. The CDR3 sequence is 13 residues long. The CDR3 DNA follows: TGCAGCGTTGGGACAGGGAACTACAATGAGCAGTTCTTC. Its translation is CSVGTGNYNEQFF.

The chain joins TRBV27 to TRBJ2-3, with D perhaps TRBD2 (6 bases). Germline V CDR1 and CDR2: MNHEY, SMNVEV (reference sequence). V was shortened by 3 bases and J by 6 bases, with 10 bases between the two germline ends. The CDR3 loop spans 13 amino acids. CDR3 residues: CASSLLGGDTQYF. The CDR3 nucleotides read TGTGCCAGCAGTTTGTTAGGAGGGGATACGCAGTATTTT.

Here the CDR3 DNA reads TGCGCCAGCAGCTCCCAACGGACTGGATATGGCTACACCTTC. Amino acid sequence: CASSSQRTGYGYTF. The chain uses TRBV5-1 and TRBJ1-2; D unclear. This CDR3 is 14 amino acids long. In germline, CDR1 is SGHRS, CDR2 YFSETQ. Trimming took off 3 bases at V and 5 bases at J, with 14 bases between the two ends.

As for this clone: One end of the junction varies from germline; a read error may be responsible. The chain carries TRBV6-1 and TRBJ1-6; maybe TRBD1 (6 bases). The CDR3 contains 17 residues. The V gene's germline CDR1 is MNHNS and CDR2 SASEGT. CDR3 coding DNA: TGTGCCAGCACTGAAAGGGTTTTAAACAGGGAAGAGTCACCCCTCCACTTT. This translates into CASTERVLNREESPLHF.

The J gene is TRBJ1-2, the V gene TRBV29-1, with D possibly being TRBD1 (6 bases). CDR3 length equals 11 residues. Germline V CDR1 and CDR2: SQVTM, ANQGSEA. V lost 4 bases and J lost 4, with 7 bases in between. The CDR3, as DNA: TGCAGCGTTGGGGGGCGCTATGGCTACACCTTC. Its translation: CSVGGRYGYTF.

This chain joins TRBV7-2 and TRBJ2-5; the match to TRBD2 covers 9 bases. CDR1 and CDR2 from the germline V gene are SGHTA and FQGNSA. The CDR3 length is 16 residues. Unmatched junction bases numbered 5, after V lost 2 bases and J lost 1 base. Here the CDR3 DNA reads TGTGCCAGCAGCTTAATTCCTAGCGGGGCCCAAGAGACCCAGTACTTC. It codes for CASSLIPSGAQETQYF.

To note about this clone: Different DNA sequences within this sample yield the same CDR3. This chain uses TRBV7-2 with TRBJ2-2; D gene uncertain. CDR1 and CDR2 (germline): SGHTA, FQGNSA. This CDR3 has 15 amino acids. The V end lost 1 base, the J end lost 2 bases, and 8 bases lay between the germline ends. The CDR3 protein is CASSLGGRNTGELFF. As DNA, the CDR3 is TGTGCCAGCAGCTTAGGTGGTAGAAACACCGGGGAGCTGTTTTTT.

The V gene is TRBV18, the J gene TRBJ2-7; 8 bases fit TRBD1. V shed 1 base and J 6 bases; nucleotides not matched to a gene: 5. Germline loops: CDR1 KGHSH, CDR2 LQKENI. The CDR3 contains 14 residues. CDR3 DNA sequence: TGTGCCAGCTCACCACGACAGGGGAGCGCCGAGCAGTACTTC. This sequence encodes CASSPRQGSAEQYF. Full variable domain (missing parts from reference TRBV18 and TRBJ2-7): NAGVMQNPRHLVRRRGQEARLRCSPMKGHSHVYWYRQLPEEGLKFMVYLQKENIIDESGMPKERFSAEFPKEGPSILRIQQVVRGDSAAYFCASSPRQGSAEQYFGPGTRLTVT.

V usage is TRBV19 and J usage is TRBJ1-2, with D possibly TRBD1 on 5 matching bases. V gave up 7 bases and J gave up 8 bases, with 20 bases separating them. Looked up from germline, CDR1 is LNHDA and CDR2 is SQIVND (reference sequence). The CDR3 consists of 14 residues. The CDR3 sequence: CASIQRLGRDGYTF. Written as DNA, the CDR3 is TGTGCCAGTATTCAGCGCCTTGGGAGGGACGGCTACACCTTC.

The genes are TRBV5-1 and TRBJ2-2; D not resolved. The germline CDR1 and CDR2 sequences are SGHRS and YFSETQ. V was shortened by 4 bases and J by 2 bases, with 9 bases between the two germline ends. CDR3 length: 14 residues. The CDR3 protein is CASSIYLNTGELFF. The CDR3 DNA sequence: TGCGCCAGCAGCATCTACCTTAACACCGGGGAGCTGTTTTTT. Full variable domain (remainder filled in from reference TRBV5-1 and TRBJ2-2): KAGVTQTPRYLIKTRGQQVTLSCSPISGHRSVSWYQQTPGQGLQFLFEYFSETQRNKGNFPGRFSGRQFSNSRSEMNVSTLELGDSALYLCASSIYLNTGELFFGEGSRLTVL.

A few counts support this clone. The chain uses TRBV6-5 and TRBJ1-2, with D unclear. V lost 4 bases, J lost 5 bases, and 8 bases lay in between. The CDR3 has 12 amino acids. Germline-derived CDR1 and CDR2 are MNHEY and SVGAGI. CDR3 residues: CASSSYAYGYTF. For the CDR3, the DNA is TGTGCCAGCAGTTCCTACGCATATGGCTACACCTTC.

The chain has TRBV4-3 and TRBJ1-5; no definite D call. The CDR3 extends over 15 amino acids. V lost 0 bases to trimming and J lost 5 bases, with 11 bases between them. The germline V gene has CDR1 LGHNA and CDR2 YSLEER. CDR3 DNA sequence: TGCGCCAGCAGCCAAGATGGAGGGAGGGATCAGCCCCAGCATTTT. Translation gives CASSQDGGRDQPQHF.

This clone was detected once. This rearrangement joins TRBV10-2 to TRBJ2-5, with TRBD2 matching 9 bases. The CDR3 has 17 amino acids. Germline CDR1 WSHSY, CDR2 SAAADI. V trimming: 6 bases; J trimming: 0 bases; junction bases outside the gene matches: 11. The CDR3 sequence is CASRPQRGAGYQETQYF. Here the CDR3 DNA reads TGCGCCAGCAGGCCTCAGCGGGGGGCAGGGTACCAAGAGACCCAGTACTTC.

CDR3 nucleotide sequence: TGCGCCAGCAGCCCGGGAGTGACAGGGAGCCAGCCCCAGCATTTT. Protein sequence: CASSPGVTGSQPQHF. The chain combines TRBV10-2 with TRBJ1-5; TRBD1 matches 7 bases. Trimming removed 6 bases from V and 7 bases from J; junction bases left unmatched: 12. CDR3 length equals 15 residues. The germline CDR1 and CDR2 sequences are WSHSY and SAAADI.

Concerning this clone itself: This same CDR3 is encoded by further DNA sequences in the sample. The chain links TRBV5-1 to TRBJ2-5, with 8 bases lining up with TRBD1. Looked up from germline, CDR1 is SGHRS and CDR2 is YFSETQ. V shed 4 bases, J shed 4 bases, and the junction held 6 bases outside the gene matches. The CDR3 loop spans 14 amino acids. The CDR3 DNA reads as TGCGCCAGCAGCCCAGGACAGGGTCGAGAGACCCAGTACTTC. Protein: CASSPGQGRETQYF.

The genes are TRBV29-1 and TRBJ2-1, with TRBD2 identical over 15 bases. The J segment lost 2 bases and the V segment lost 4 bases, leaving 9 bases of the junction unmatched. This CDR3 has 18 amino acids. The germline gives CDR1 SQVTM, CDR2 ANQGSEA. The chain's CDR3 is CSVVFGLAGGPTYNEQFF. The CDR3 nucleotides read TGCAGCGTTGTGTTCGGACTAGCGGGGGGGCCGACCTACAATGAGCAGTTCTTC.

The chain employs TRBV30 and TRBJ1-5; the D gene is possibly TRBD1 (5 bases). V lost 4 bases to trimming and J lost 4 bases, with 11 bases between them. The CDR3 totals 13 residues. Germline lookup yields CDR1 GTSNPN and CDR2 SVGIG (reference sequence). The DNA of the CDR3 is TGTGCCTGGACGGCCGGGGGTAATCAGCCCCAGCATTTT. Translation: CAWTAGGNQPQHF.